The following is a T cell receptor (beta chain) sequence with its context. No antigen is known for it. MiXCR, applied by TCRdb to the reads, yields one record per CDR3 protein. The sample consists of about 770,000 distinct CDR3 sequences, about 29% of them appearing once. The source of the sample is a study of T cell repertoires in cytomegalovirus infection. Study-wide background: A matching HLA type, together with CMV infection, was signaled by public TCR beta signatures. The study, taken as a whole, reports: HLA-C-restricted CMV-specific TCR beta clonotypes prevailed in the ex vivo response. Summed public TCR beta family frequency identified CMV carriers bearing the relevant HLA.

Germline-derived CDR1 and CDR2 are SGHDN and FVKESK. CDR3 length equals 15 residues. V lost 11 bases, J lost 3 bases, and 22 bases lay in between. This receptor was taken from a human donor in good health (CMV status not recorded). Some clones in this sample may be carry-over from other donors' samples. Here the sequenced sample was cultured CD8+ T cells from PBMCs, taken from culture after CMV antigen stimulation. The rearrangement joins TRBV14 to TRBJ1-2, with D unresolved. This CDR3 is CAVQFRSGTHYGYTF. In nucleotides, the CDR3 is TGTGCCGTACAATTCCGGTCAGGAACCCACTATGGCTACACCTTC.